This record concerns one T cell receptor beta chain sequence. Other DNA variants within this sample encode the same CDR3. CDR3 length: 13 amino acids. The germline V gene has CDR1 MDHEN and CDR2 SYDVKM. Deletions cut 3 bases from V and 2 bases from J, with 6 bases between. This sample stems from a study of shared clonotypes between healthy human individuals. Positively selected for CCR7, the CD45RO-negative cells used as naive CD8 cells excluded terminally differentiated effector memory CD45RA+ cells. Only in-frame clones appear in the TCRdb table, and some are missing; sequencing was by immunoSEQ multiplex PCR. The repertoire includes 450,000 to 700,000 clones, just under 97% of them detected once, and less than 0.13% sits in the top ten.

This clonotype originated in a woman in her twenties or thirties in good health. The gene calls are TRBV28 and TRBJ2-3; D is ambiguous. The sample consisted of naive CD8+ T cells sorted from blood. The CDR3 sequence: CASSFRITDTQYF. The CDR3 coding sequence is TGTGCCAGCAGTTTTAGGATCACAGATACGCAGTATTTT.